A single T cell receptor (beta chain) is shown here with its context. Its antigen remains unknown. Libraries were prepared by immunoSEQ multiplex PCR; TCRdb keeps only in-frame clonotypes and omits some of them. The data contain some 100,000 clones, 87% of them singletons. This sample is part of a study of T cell responses to AZD1222 COVID-19 vaccine. Study findings and constraints: At 160-218 and 743-854, vaccine-associated CD4 TCRs were dominant, and they spanned spike.

The V and J ends lost 3 bases and 5 bases respectively, with 8 bases between them. Germline V gene lookup returns CDR1 SEHNR and CDR2 FQNEAQ (reference sequence). The CDR3 is 14 amino acids. The TCR comes from an adult who received the AZD1222 COVID-19 vaccine. This rearrangement joins TRBV7-9 to TRBJ1-6, with D hard to call. The specimen was peripheral blood, collected 28 days after the second AZD1222 dose. The CDR3 coding sequence is TGTGCCAGCAGCTTGGTCACGGATAATTCACCCCTCCACTTT. Translating it yields CASSLVTDNSPLHF.